This TCR beta chain is from a study of blood T cell repertoires in COVID-19. The CDR3 has 14 amino acids. CDR1 is SGHTA and CDR2 is FQGNSA in the germline V gene. The V segment lost 5 bases and the J segment 4 bases; nucleotides outside the gene matches: 7. The data were produced by immunoSEQ multiplex PCR, yet TCRdb's version contains in-frame clones alone and is incomplete. The sample records fewer than 150,000 clones, 84% being singletons. Sequenced material: PBMCs or T cells enriched from blood (not recorded which). This TCR came from a man in his fifties or sixties in a cohort exposed to, infected with or recovered from COVID-19 (not recorded which). The V and J genes are TRBV7-2 and TRBJ1-1, with 7 bases aligning to TRBD1. CDR3 region: CASSPQGVGTEAFF. In DNA, the CDR3 is TGTGCCAGCAGCCCTCAGGGGGTCGGCACTGAAGCTTTCTTT.